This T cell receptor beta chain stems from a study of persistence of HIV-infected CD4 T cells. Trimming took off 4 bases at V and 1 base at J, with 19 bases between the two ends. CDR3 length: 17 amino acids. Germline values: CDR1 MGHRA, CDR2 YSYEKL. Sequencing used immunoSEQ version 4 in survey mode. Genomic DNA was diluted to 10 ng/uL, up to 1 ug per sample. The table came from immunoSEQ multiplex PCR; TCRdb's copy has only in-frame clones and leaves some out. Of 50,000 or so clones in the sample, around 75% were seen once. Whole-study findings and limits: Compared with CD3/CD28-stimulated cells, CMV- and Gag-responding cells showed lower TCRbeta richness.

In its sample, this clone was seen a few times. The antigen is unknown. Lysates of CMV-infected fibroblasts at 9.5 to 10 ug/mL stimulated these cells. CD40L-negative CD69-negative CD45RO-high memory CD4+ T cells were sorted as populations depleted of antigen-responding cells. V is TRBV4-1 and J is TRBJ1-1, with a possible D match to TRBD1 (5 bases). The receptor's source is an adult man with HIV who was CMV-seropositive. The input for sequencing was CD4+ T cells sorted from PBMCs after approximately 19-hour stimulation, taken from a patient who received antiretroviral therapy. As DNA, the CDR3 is TGCGCCAGCAGCCGCGACAGTCTCAGGCAAGGGAACACTGAAGCTTTCTTT. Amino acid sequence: CASSRDSLRQGNTEAFF.